These 6 T cell receptor beta chains originate from one sample sequenced in a study of blood T cell repertoires in COVID-19. Clones were sequenced by immunoSEQ multiplex PCR, and TCRdb holds only the in-frame ones, with some missing. Among hundreds of thousands of clones listed, around 90% were seen once. Sequencing input: PBMCs or T cells enriched from blood (not recorded which). The origin of the receptors is a man in his thirties or forties who had been exposed to COVID-19.

This chain joins TRBV3-1 (or the pseudogene TRBV3-2) and TRBJ1-5; 8 nucleotides match TRBD1. The germline V gene encodes CDR1 LGHDT and CDR2 YNNKEL (reference sequence). The CDR3 is 14 amino acids. V shed 5 bases and J 6 bases; nucleotides not matched to a gene: 6. CDR3 loop: CASSTGQGLQPQHF. The CDR3 coding sequence is TGTGCCAGCAGCACAGGACAGGGACTTCAGCCCCAGCATTTT.

This clone was seen only a few times. The chain has TRBV25-1 and TRBJ2-5, with TRBD1 matching over 8 bases. This CDR3 region has 15 residues. V trimming: 4 bases; J trimming: 5 bases; junction bases outside the gene matches: 9. Germline CDR1 MGHDK, CDR2 SYGVNS. CDR3 DNA: TGTGCCAGCAGTGCGATGCAGGGGGCGGGGGAGACCCAGTACTTC. Its translation is CASSAMQGAGETQYF.

The rearrangement links TRBV28 to TRBJ2-7, with TRBD1 matching 9 bases. Looked up from germline, CDR1 is MDHEN and CDR2 is SYDVKM. Germline trimming cut 6 bases from V and 4 bases from J; bases unmatched to any gene: 10. The CDR3 covers 15 residues. CDR3 nucleotide sequence: TGTGCCAGCAGCCTAGCAACAGGGGGCAGGTACGAGCAGTACTTC. Translation gives CASSLATGGRYEQYF. Supplemented by reference TRBV28 and TRBJ2-7, the full variable domain reads DVKVTQSSRYLVKRTGEKVFLECVQDMDHENMFWYRQDPGLGLRLIYFSYDVKMKEKGDIPEGYSVSREKKERFSLILESASTNQTSMYLCASSLATGGRYEQYFGPGTRLTVT.

The chain joins TRBV4-1 to TRBJ1-5; D perhaps matches TRBD1 (5 bases). This CDR3 has 15 residues. Germline values: CDR1 MGHRA, CDR2 YSYEKL. The V end was cut by 1 base, the J end by 7 bases, with 14 bases between. Written as DNA, the CDR3 is TGCGCCAGCAGCCAAGGGGACTTCTCTAAGCAGCCCCAGCATTTT. Translating gives CASSQGDFSKQPQHF.

In nucleotides, the CDR3 is TGTGCTAGTGGTTTGGGTCGGACTAGCGGGGGCTTAAAAGGAGAGACCCAGTACTTC. It translates to CASGLGRTSGGLKGETQYF. The chain is built from TRBV12-5 and TRBJ2-5; 13 nucleotides line up with TRBD2. Germline CDR1 is LGHNT and CDR2 is FRNRAP. V was clipped by 1 base and J by 4 bases; unmatched bases: 12. This CDR3 has 19 amino acids. Complete variable domain (other parts from reference TRBV12-5 and TRBJ2-5): DARVTQTPRHKVTEMGQEVTMRCQPILGHNTVFWYRQTMMQGLELLAYFRNRAPLDDSGMPKDRFSAEMPDATLATLKIQPSEPRDSAVYFCASGLGRTSGGLKGETQYFGPGTRLLVL.

The rearrangement uses TRBV6-5 and TRBJ1-2; D is possibly TRBD1 (6 bases). This CDR3 has 12 residues. CDR1 is MNHEY, CDR2 SVGAGI, per germline. The V and J ends lost 10 bases and 5 bases respectively, with 14 bases between them. The CDR3 reads CATLQGWYGYTF. For the CDR3, the DNA is TGTGCCACCCTCCAGGGGTGGTATGGCTACACCTTC.